This TCR beta chain came from a study of CD8 T cells in ankylosing spondylitis. Findings and limits, study-wide: A TCR beta motif of fewer than ten highly homologous variants seemed to mark ankylosing spondylitis blood. Earlier reports found some motif variants in synovial fluid and blood in reactive arthritis. Significant enrichment of disease-linked clones was reported in matched ankylosing spondylitis synovial fluid.

TCRdb ran MiXCR on the 5' RACE reads and lists one entry per CDR3 protein. The sample comprises around 770,000 distinct CDR3 sequences, 15% to 20% of which are singletons, and around 19% rests with the top ten. This clonotype showed up just a few times. Antigen specificity is unknown. Material for sequencing was blood, either unsorted or a sorted T cell fraction (not recorded which). The origin of this receptor is a male donor with ankylosing spondylitis.

CDR3 in amino acids: CASSPGGITYEQYF. CDR3 nucleotide sequence: TGTGCCAGCAGCCCCGGGGGGATTACCTACGAGCAGTACTTC. J is TRBJ2-7 and V is TRBV14; 7 nucleotides agree with TRBD2. Germline assignment: CDR1 SGHDN and CDR2 FVKESK. There are 14 residues in the CDR3. V trimming: 4 bases; J trimming: 2 bases; junction bases outside the gene matches: 5.